One T cell receptor beta chain is described in this entry. Seattle participants joined during active infection and were tracked over time. The CDR3 extends over 13 amino acids. V lost 11 bases to trimming and J lost 6 bases; unmatched junction nucleotides: 13. Germline V gene lookup returns CDR1 LGHNA and CDR2 YSLEER. Per the original data handling: Amplification from reference gene primers served as the basis for estimated nucleated cell counts. Produced via immunoSEQ multiplex PCR; TCRdb's table is partial and in-frame only. The V and J calls and clone size are taken from that table; D and trimming were inferred from the DNA. The sample contains about 410,000 clones, over 75% of which appear only once. This sample is part of a study of blood T cell repertoires in COVID-19. Whole-study context: Samples came from the United States, Italy and Spain, spanning acute and convalescent COVID-19. The analysed material was cDNA or gDNA that came from T cells, B-cell-depleted T cells, or PBMCs.

The sample comprised peripheral blood. The chain joins TRBV4-3 to TRBJ2-7, with 7 bases aligning to TRBD1. The source is a woman aged 40 to 50 with COVID-19, enrolled during active disease. The CDR3 DNA sequence: TGCGCCCCCCAGAACAGGGGCCTTGGCGAGCAGTACTTC. This gives the protein CAPQNRGLGEQYF.